A selection of T cell receptor beta chains follows, all from one sample in a study of shared clonotypes between healthy human individuals. Clones were sequenced by immunoSEQ multiplex PCR, and TCRdb holds only the in-frame ones, with some missing. The sample yields 2 million to 3 million clones, approximately 93% seen once. The source material was naive CD4+ T cells from PBMCs. The receptors here all came from a man aged 18 to 35 in good health. Some clones in this sample may be carry-over from other donors' samples. CDR3s leave out the opening cysteine and the closing phenylalanine or tryptophan. Fields, in order: V gene, J gene, CDR3 protein.

TRBV27	TRBJ1-1	ASNTHEGSNTEAF
TRBV28	TRBJ1-2	ASSLGGQRINYGYT
TRBV5-4	TRBJ2-3	ASSLDREDTQY
TRBV14	TRBJ2-5	ASSLYRGGETQY
TRBV29-1	TRBJ2-7	SVQDRGDGYEQY
TRBV7-2	TRBJ2-2	ASTGLAGIRNTGELF
TRBV9	TRBJ1-3	ASTPDADGNTIY
TRBV30	TRBJ2-5	AWSVGETQY
TRBV7-9	TRBJ2-1	ASSRAPSLF
TRBV19	TRBJ1-1	ASRRRTSDRGQGGMNTEAF
TRBV28	TRBJ1-2	ASTAGGGLGYT
TRBV6-1	TRBJ2-1	ASSEVGTGWANEQF
TRBV6-5	TRBJ1-2	ASSEPGTGYT
TRBV5-4	TRBJ2-2	ASSRGQENTGELF
TRBV4-3	TRBJ1-2	ASSQGGRGDYGYT
TRBV7-3	TRBJ2-1	ASSLMSTPVLNEQF
TRBV6-6	TRBJ2-7	ASSAGGEQY
TRBV28	TRBJ1-3	ASSWGGTSGNTIY
TRBV6-6	TRBJ2-2	ASSYSGGRGTGELF
TRBV5-1	TRBJ2-5	ASSLGFGQGLVETQY
TRBV9	TRBJ2-7	ASSANSGRKIYEQY
TRBV5-6	TRBJ1-1	ASSLRYTEAF
TRBV7-3	TRBJ2-2	ASSSLAGDGELF
TRBV5-1	TRBJ2-5	ASSLLDPGETQY
TRBV6-1	TRBJ1-1	ASSEGTGTQNTEAF
TRBV29-1	TRBJ1-2	SVEAKGVAGGGYT
TRBV5-1	TRBJ2-1	ASSQGTGWANEQF
TRBV28	TRBJ2-3	ASSLTSPLASTDTQY
TRBV30	TRBJ1-4	AWKAQTTNEKLF
TRBV5-1	TRBJ1-1	ASSDGENTEAF
TRBV9	TRBJ2-7	ASSGGTAKEEQY
TRBV9	TRBJ2-5	ASSAIGGTPETQY
TRBV5-4	TRBJ1-2	ASRVRRGLDYGYT
TRBV19	TRBJ2-7	ATLHREPYEQY
TRBV6-1	TRBJ2-7	ASRPDRGPYEQY
TRBV5-1	TRBJ1-2	ASSPNPGALTYGYT
TRBV30	TRBJ1-2	AWAGKKAYGYT
TRBV6-6	TRBJ2-7	ASSSGQREQY
TRBV7-9	TRBJ1-1	ASSLDRGTNTEAF
TRBV9	TRBJ2-2	ASSSRGSPIDGELF
TRBV4-3	TRBJ1-2	ASSQDRQGSGYT
TRBV7-9	TRBJ2-2	ASSPFLKRGGTGELF
TRBV9	TRBJ2-1	ASSVSSGSVYNEQF
TRBV19	TRBJ1-5	ASSPLRNQPQH
TRBV7-9	TRBJ2-7	ASSSRLGEQY
TRBV6-1	TRBJ1-1	ASSAYTEAF
TRBV7-3	TRBJ2-2	ASGTGVDTGELF
TRBV30	TRBJ1-2	GRGAPAGQGAGGYT
TRBV2	TRBJ1-1	ASSDGRGNTEAF
TRBV5-1	TRBJ2-5	ASSFGGQETQY
TRBV18	TRBJ2-6	ASSPTGSGANVLT
TRBV27	-	ASSFFPGAAGEQY
TRBV19	TRBJ1-1	ASSIQGGSTEAF
TRBV28	TRBJ1-5	ASRRQGGNQPQH